The 18 T cell receptor beta chains below were found in one sample sequenced in a study of regulatory T cells in long-lasting Graves disease. Construction of TCR beta libraries relied on iRepertoire HTBI primers and on Arm-PCR targeting CDR3 regions. One entry per CDR3 protein results from TCRdb running MiXCR on the multiplex PCR reads. The sample contains roughly 440,000 distinct CDR3 sequences, around 17% of which appear only once. Time point defined: newly diagnosed GD, antithyroid drugs for less than 3 months. PBMCs were the source of the RNA used for TCR sequencing. These data are also associated with another study on T cells in Graves' hyperthyroidism and ophthalmopathy.

The specimen was peripheral blood mononuclear cells (PBMCs), collected at new diagnosis, from a patient treated with antithyroid drugs. The source of these receptors is a woman aged 18-29 years with Graves disease.

Worth noting for this clonotype: This may arise from a read error, as a much more abundant clone is one base away. The rearrangement uses TRBV11-2 and TRBJ1-2; D perhaps matches TRBD1 (5 bases). Germline CDR1 is SGHAT and CDR2 is FQNNGV. This CDR3 is built from 13 residues. With 3 bases removed from V and 10 bases from J, the gap between germline ends came to 15 bases. CDR3 in amino acids: CASSFGQGFDYTF. The CDR3 DNA is TGTGCCAGCAGCTTCGGGCAGGGCTTTGACTACACCTTC.

This clonotype was found many times. The chain couples TRBV11-2 to TRBJ2-1, with 7 bases lining up with TRBD2. Germline CDR1 reads SGHAT; CDR2 reads FQNNGV. This CDR3 contains 15 residues. Germline trimming cut 1 base from V and 6 bases from J; bases unmatched to any gene: 6. CDR3 protein: CASSLGLAEGNEQFF. Here the CDR3 DNA reads TGTGCCAGCAGCTTAGGGCTAGCGGAGGGCAATGAGCAGTTCTTC.

This clonotype was seen many times. The chain carries TRBV29-1 and TRBJ2-3; D not certain. Germline loops: CDR1 SQVTM, CDR2 ANQGSEA. Trimming took off 2 bases at V and 10 bases at J, with 10 bases between the two ends. The CDR3 covers 11 residues. The CDR3 reads CSVEPSEAQYF. CDR3 DNA sequence: TGCAGCGTTGAACCCTCTGAAGCGCAGTATTTT.

This clonotype came up many times. The V call is TRBV28, the J call TRBJ2-5, with D perhaps matching TRBD2 (5 bases). CDR3 length: 13 residues. Deletions cut 6 bases from V and 5 bases from J, with 13 bases between. The V gene's germline CDR1 is MDHEN and CDR2 SYDVKM. The CDR3 bases are TGTGCCAGCAGCCCTGGATCGGGGGAGACCCAGTACTTC. It is translated as CASSPGSGETQYF.

Only one count was recorded for this clonotype. The chain is built from TRBV9 and TRBJ2-7; D is undetermined. V lost 0 bases, J lost 0 bases, and 13 bases lay in between. The CDR3 is 16 amino acids. Germline V CDR1 and CDR2: SGDLS, YYNGEE. CDR3 region: CASSVGRQESSYEQYF. In DNA, the CDR3 is TGTGCCAGCAGCGTAGGAAGGCAGGAGAGCTCCTACGAGCAGTACTTC.

This chain joins TRBV29-1 and TRBJ1-2; the match to TRBD1 covers 7 bases. The CDR3 consists of 14 residues. Trimming cost V 4 bases and J 5 bases; bases outside gene matches: 10. CDR1 and CDR2 from the germline V gene are SQVTM and ANQGSEA. CDR3 in DNA: TGCAGCGTTGTTCAGAAGGGGGCGCGGTATGGCTACACCTTC. Its translation: CSVVQKGARYGYTF.

This clonotype has a handful of counts. The rearrangement uses TRBV4-3 and TRBJ1-2; D is perhaps TRBD1 (5 bases). V lost 0 bases and J 6 bases, leaving 14 bases between the germline ends. This CDR3 is 15 amino acids long. CDR1 and CDR2 from the germline V gene are LGHNA and YSLEER. For the CDR3, the DNA is TGCGCCAGCAGCCAAGATCGGGGCAGGTCGGATGGCTACACCTTC. Translation gives CASSQDRGRSDGYTF.

This clonotype was detected ten times or more. This chain connects TRBV28 to TRBJ1-1; D gene uncertain. The CDR3 length is 11 residues. V was cut by 6 bases and J by 6 bases, with 8 bases left in between. From germline, CDR1 is MDHEN and CDR2 SYDVKM. In DNA, the CDR3 is TGTGCCAGCAGCAAAAGACCTGAAGCTTTCTTT. Amino acids: CASSKRPEAFF. Supplemented by reference TRBV28 and TRBJ1-1, the full variable domain reads DVKVTQSSRYLVKRTGEKVFLECVQDMDHENMFWYRQDPGLGLRLIYFSYDVKMKEKGDIPEGYSVSREKKERFSLILESASTNQTSMYLCASSKRPEAFFGQGTRLTVV.

This clonotype has a handful of counts. This rearrangement joins TRBV29-1 to TRBJ2-2; TRBD1 might be the D (6 bases). CDR3 length: 13 residues. CDR1 SQVTM and CDR2 ANQGSEA come from the germline V gene. The V end was cut by 4 bases, the J end by 4 bases, with 10 bases between. CDR3 sequence reads: CSVVVGGTGELFF. CDR3 nucleotides: TGCAGCGTTGTTGTAGGGGGCACCGGGGAGCTGTTTTTT.

This clonotype has ten or more counts. The chain employs TRBV7-6 and TRBJ1-1; TRBD1 is a possible D gene (5 bases). The CDR3 is 13 amino acids. Looked up from germline, CDR1 is SGHVS and CDR2 is FNYEAQ. Between the trimmed V and J ends, which lost 5 bases and 7 bases, there was a span of 14 bases. CDR3 nucleotides: TGTGCCAGCAGCCCCCCGGCGGGGGGTGAAGCTTTCTTT. Protein sequence: CASSPPAGGEAFF.

This clonotype occurred many times. This chain links TRBV2 with TRBJ2-2, with 8 nucleotides matching TRBD2. V lost 6 bases, J lost 7 bases, and 1 base stayed unmatched. CDR1 SNHLY and CDR2 FYNNEI come from the germline V gene. CDR3 length: 12 residues. The CDR3 DNA follows: TGTGCCAGCAGCGGGACTAGCGGGGAGCTGTTTTTT. Translation: CASSGTSGELFF.

At least ten counts were recorded for this clonotype. J is TRBJ2-1 and V is TRBV12-3 or TRBV12-4, with 13 bases matching TRBD2. The CDR3 extends over 15 amino acids. Trimming cost V 5 bases and J 2 bases; bases outside gene matches: 0. The DNA of the CDR3 is TGTGCCAGCAGTACTAGCGGGAGGGCCTACAATGAGCAGTTCTTC. Translation: CASSTSGRAYNEQFF.

V gene TRBV9 combines with J gene TRBJ1-2; the match to TRBD1 covers 7 bases. V shed 5 bases and J 6 bases; nucleotides not matched to a gene: 10. There are 14 residues in the CDR3. Germline V gene data show CDR1 as SGDLS and CDR2 as YYNGEE. The CDR3 region is CASRPGGGGNGYTF. The CDR3 DNA follows: TGTGCCAGCAGGCCCGGTGGAGGGGGCAATGGCTACACCTTC.

Comments on this clonotype: This likely reflects a read error, since a far larger clone is one base away. The gene calls are TRBV12-3 or TRBV12-4 and TRBJ2-1, with D perhaps matching TRBD1 or TRBD2 (6 bases each). The CDR3 covers 15 residues. V lost 6 bases to trimming and J lost 8 bases, with 20 bases between them. CDR3 nucleotide sequence: TGTGCCAGCAGAATGGAAGGACCAAGGGGGGATGAGCAGTTCTTC. Its protein is CASRMEGPRGDEQFF.

This clonotype was seen repeatedly, ten times or more. This sequence joins TRBV27 and TRBJ2-5; 15 nucleotides agree with TRBD2. Germline V lookup: CDR1 MNHEY, CDR2 SMNVEV (reference sequence). Losses at the gene ends were 4 bases for V and 4 bases for J; bases not matched to a gene: 4. The CDR3 covers 16 residues. The CDR3 spells CASSSGLAGGPETQYF. CDR3 bases: TGTGCCAGCAGTTCTGGACTAGCGGGAGGGCCAGAGACCCAGTACTTC.

The J gene is TRBJ2-1, the V gene TRBV19, with D maybe TRBD2 (7 bases). The V gene lost 1 base and the J gene lost 6 bases, with 16 bases spanning the gap. CDR1 is LNHDA and CDR2 is SQIVND in the germline V gene (reference sequence). The CDR3 totals 16 residues. Written as DNA, the CDR3 is TGTGCCAGTAGTATAGTTTTGGGAGGGGGGGCCAATGAGCAGTTCTTC. This codes for CASSIVLGGGANEQFF.

About this clonotype: This may be a read error, as it is one base from a much larger clone. V gene TRBV7-6 combines with J gene TRBJ2-7, with a weak D call TRBD2 (5 bases). CDR1 SGHVS and CDR2 FNYEAQ come from the germline V gene. The CDR3 has 13 amino acids. The V end lost 5 bases, the J end lost 7 bases, and 15 bases lay between the germline ends. This CDR3 reads CASSPPNREEQYF. Written as DNA, the CDR3 is TGTGCCAGCAGCCCCCCCAACCGGGAAGAGCAGTACTTC.

This clonotype was recorded at least ten times. The V gene is TRBV7-2, the J gene TRBJ2-1; the D is unclear. Trimming removed 1 base at V and 4 bases at J, with 8 bases between. Germline V gives CDR1 SGHTA, CDR2 FQGNSA. There are 14 residues in the CDR3. The CDR3 protein is CASSLGPRYNEQFF. The CDR3 DNA reads as TGTGCCAGCAGCTTAGGACCTCGGTACAATGAGCAGTTCTTC.